The 24 T cell receptor beta chains listed next were all sequenced from one sample in a study of response to subunit inactivated influenza vaccine. TCRdb used MiXCR to reprocess the RT-PCR reads, holding one entry per CDR3 protein. This table holds roughly 500,000 distinct CDR3 sequences, roughly 27% found once. This material consisted of CD4+ T cells sorted from PBMCs, taken 5 to 6 days after vaccination. These receptors all stem from a middle-aged man who received an inactivated influenza vaccine.

This rearrangement joins TRBV12-3 or TRBV12-4 to TRBJ1-6; D gene unclear. Trimming removed 4 bases at V and 9 bases at J, with 13 bases between. The CDR3 contains 14 residues. CDR3 region: CASSSGIPSSPLHF. CDR3 sequence (DNA): TGTGCCAGCAGTTCCGGGATCCCATCTTCACCCCTCCACTTT.

This clonotype has only a few counts. This chain joins TRBV7-2 and TRBJ1-4; weak D call: TRBD1 (6 bases). Germline lookup yields CDR1 SGHTA and CDR2 FQGNSA. The V end lost 5 bases, the J end lost 4 bases, and 14 bases lay between the germline ends. The length of the CDR3 is 15 residues. The CDR3: CASSKTTGFNEKLFF. The CDR3 nucleotides read TGTGCCAGCAGCAAAACAACAGGGTTTAATGAAAAACTGTTTTTT.

The V gene is TRBV7-2, the J gene TRBJ1-2, with D perhaps matching TRBD1 (6 bases). The CDR3 is 14 residues long. V shed 5 bases and J shed 7 bases, with 17 bases lying between them. Per germline, CDR1 SGHTA and CDR2 FQGNSA. The chain's CDR3 is CASSPDSATSGYTF. In DNA, the CDR3 is TGTGCCAGCAGCCCGGACAGCGCTACTAGTGGCTACACCTTC.

The rearrangement links TRBV20-1 to TRBJ1-2; no reliable D call. The CDR3 consists of 13 residues. Trimming took off 0 bases at V and 3 bases at J, with 8 bases between the two ends. Looked up from germline, CDR1 is DFQATT and CDR2 is SNEGSKA (reference sequence). In nucleotides, the CDR3 is TGCAGTGCTAGAGATCCGTCTGACTATGGCTACACCTTC. Its protein product is CSARDPSDYGYTF.

This clonotype was seen only a few times. The V and J genes are TRBV15 and TRBJ2-7; D tentatively fits TRBD1 or TRBD2 (5 bases each). Trimming shortened V by 5 bases and J by 1 base, and 24 bases separated the two germline ends. Germline loops: CDR1 LNHNV, CDR2 YYDKDF (reference sequence). The CDR3 has 18 amino acids. DNA of the CDR3: TGTGCCACCAGCTCAGAGTTGACCGGGACGCCAAATTCCTACGAGCAGTACTTC. Its protein is CATSSELTGTPNSYEQYF.

This clonotype appeared a few times. This chain joins TRBV12-3 or TRBV12-4 and TRBJ2-2, with 9 bases matching TRBD2. With V trimmed by 5 bases and J by 5 bases, 6 bases remained unmatched. The CDR3 extends over 15 amino acids. This chain's CDR3 is CASSPAGGRTGELFF. CDR3 nucleotide sequence: TGTGCCAGCAGTCCCGCGGGGGGGCGTACCGGGGAGCTGTTTTTT.

This clonotype was recorded a few times. The J gene is TRBJ2-7, the V gene TRBV7-9, with D perhaps TRBD2 (6 bases). V lost 1 base to trimming and J lost 6 bases, with 13 bases between them. Germline values: CDR1 SEHNR, CDR2 FQNEAQ (reference sequence). CDR3 size: 14 residues. CDR3 loop: CASSLELARGEQYF. The CDR3 nucleotides are TGTGCCAGCAGCTTAGAACTAGCAAGGGGCGAGCAGTACTTC.

The J gene is TRBJ2-1, the V gene TRBV29-1; the match to TRBD1 covers 10 bases. Trimming took 7 bases from V and 4 from J; bases not matched to a gene: 4. Germline V CDR1 and CDR2: SQVTM, ANQGSEA. The CDR3 length is 13 residues. The CDR3 protein is CSAGQGGYNEQFF. The CDR3 DNA sequence: TGCAGCGCAGGACAGGGGGGTTACAATGAGCAGTTCTTC.

A few counts support this clonotype. V and J are TRBV7-8 and TRBJ2-7, with 10 bases lining up with TRBD1. V shed 5 bases, J shed 4 bases, and the junction held 11 bases outside the gene matches. The CDR3 length is 16 residues. Germline CDR1 and CDR2: SGHVS and FQNEAQ. CDR3 sequence (DNA): TGTGCCAGCAGCCCGCTTTGGACAGGGGGTAGATACGAGCAGTACTTC. It specifies CASSPLWTGGRYEQYF.

This clonotype has ten or more counts. This chain uses TRBV12-3 or TRBV12-4 with TRBJ2-2; no reliable D call. V gave up 6 bases and J gave up 7 bases, with 12 bases separating them. The CDR3 spans 13 residues. CDR3 residues: CASSLSFGGELFF. CDR3 coding DNA: TGTGCCAGCAGCCTTAGCTTTGGCGGGGAGCTGTTTTTT.

This clonotype has more than one count but fewer than ten. The CDR3 loop reads CASSQSLGTGTYEQYF. CDR3 DNA sequence: TGTGCCAGCTCACAGTCCCTCGGGACTGGGACCTACGAGCAGTACTTC. The chain recombines TRBV18 with TRBJ2-7; D perhaps matches TRBD2 (6 bases). CDR3 size: 16 residues. V lost 4 bases, J lost 2 bases, and 18 bases lay in between. Per the germline V gene, CDR1 is KGHSH and CDR2 is LQKENI.

The chain combines TRBV12-3 or TRBV12-4 with TRBJ1-5, with no clear D. Trimming pared 6 bases from V and 3 bases from J, leaving 9 bases between. There are 13 residues in the CDR3. The CDR3 bases are TGTGCCAGCAGCCCGACGGTCAATCAGCCCCAGCATTTT. It yields the protein CASSPTVNQPQHF.

This clonotype showed up just a few times. This chain links TRBV5-1 with TRBJ1-2, with TRBD1 matching over 7 bases. Germline V lookup: CDR1 SGHRS, CDR2 YFSETQ. J was trimmed by 6 bases and V by 1 base; bases with no gene match: 9. This CDR3 comprises 15 residues. In nucleotides, the CDR3 is TGCGCCAGCAGCTTGTCGACAGGGCGGTCGCATGGCTACACCTTC. Translation: CASSLSTGRSHGYTF.

CDR3 amino acids: CASRRSSTHNEQFF. CDR3 DNA: TGTGCCAGCAGGCGTAGCTCCACTCACAATGAGCAGTTCTTC. The V call is TRBV7-2, the J call TRBJ2-1; no clear D. V gave up 6 bases and J gave up 5 bases, with 14 bases separating them. The germline V gene encodes CDR1 SGHTA and CDR2 FQGNSA. The CDR3 loop spans 14 amino acids. The variable domain in full, completed from reference TRBV7-2 and TRBJ2-1, reads GAGVSQSPSNKVTEKGKDVELRCDPISGHTALYWYRQSLGQGLEFLIYFQGNSAPDKSGLPSDRFSAERTGGSVSTLTIQRTQQEDSAVYLCASRRSSTHNEQFFGPGTRLTVL.

This clonotype was recorded a few times. For the CDR3, the DNA is TGCAGTGCTAGTGGCGGGAGGGCCGTTAGCGAGCAGTACTTC. Translating it yields CSASGGRAVSEQYF. This chain links TRBV20-1 with TRBJ2-7; 9 bases agree with TRBD2. The CDR3 consists of 14 residues. The germline CDR1 and CDR2 sequences are DFQATT and SNEGSKA (reference sequence). V gave up 3 bases and J gave up 6 bases; unmatched junction bases: 9.

The rearrangement links TRBV10-3 to TRBJ2-5; TRBD1 might be the D (5 bases). The CDR3 runs to 13 residues. Germline V gene data show CDR1 as ENHRY and CDR2 as SYGVKD. Trimming removed 6 bases at V and 5 bases at J, with 13 bases between. CDR3 protein: CAIRAQESETQYF. The CDR3 DNA reads as TGTGCCATCAGAGCACAGGAATCGGAGACCCAGTACTTC.

This clonotype was counted many times. CDR3: CSVGGSSYEQYF. The CDR3 DNA reads TGCAGCGTGGGGGGATCCTCCTACGAGCAGTACTTC. The chain recombines TRBV29-1 with TRBJ2-7, with D tentatively TRBD2 (6 bases). Germline-derived CDR1 and CDR2 are SQVTM and ANQGSEA. The ends were cut back, 6 bases at V and 0 bases at J, with 9 bases in the middle. The CDR3 extends over 12 amino acids.

J is TRBJ2-2 and V is TRBV6-2 or TRBV6-3; 10 nucleotides line up with TRBD2. With 0 bases clipped from V and 3 bases from J, the junction kept 7 bases outside the gene matches. The V gene's germline CDR1 is MNHEY and CDR2 SVGEGT. The CDR3 is 18 amino acids. The CDR3 DNA reads TGTGCCAGCAGTTACTCCCCTAGCGGGAGATTTGACACCGGGGAGCTGTTTTTT. It encodes CASSYSPSGRFDTGELFF.

This clonotype was seen more than once but under ten times. The rearrangement links TRBV6-1 to TRBJ2-1; 12 bases are shared with TRBD1. J gave up 7 bases and V 0 bases, and 13 bases lay outside the gene matches. This CDR3 contains 19 residues. Germline V gene sequence: CDR1 MNHNS, CDR2 SASEGT. The CDR3 DNA reads as TGTGCCAGCAGTGAAGCCCTTGTAGGGGGGACAGGGGGCTTGAATGAGCAGTTCTTC. Protein sequence: CASSEALVGGTGGLNEQFF.

This sequence joins TRBV6-2 or TRBV6-3 and TRBJ1-5; 7 bases map to TRBD1. This CDR3 spans 16 amino acids. CDR1 is MNHEY, CDR2 SVGEGT, per germline. Losses at the gene ends were 2 bases for V and 7 bases for J; bases not matched to a gene: 11. The CDR3 loop is CASSYGAATGNQPQHF. In nucleotides, the CDR3 is TGTGCCAGCAGTTACGGAGCGGCGACAGGGAACCAGCCCCAGCATTTT.

The V gene is TRBV30, the J gene TRBJ1-5; D call uncertain. Trimming removed 2 bases at V and 2 bases at J, with 7 bases between. Germline V gene sequence: CDR1 GTSNPN, CDR2 SVGIG (reference sequence). The CDR3 length is 13 residues. The CDR3 protein is CAWSPWGNQPQHF. The CDR3 DNA sequence: TGTGCCTGGAGTCCGTGGGGCAATCAGCCCCAGCATTTT.

The chain couples TRBV20-1 to TRBJ2-7; 8 bases agree with TRBD2. Per germline, CDR1 DFQATT and CDR2 SNEGSKA (reference sequence). Losses at the gene ends were 5 bases for V and 1 base for J; bases not matched to a gene: 10. The CDR3 is made up of 15 amino acids. CDR3: CSAGGNSGISYEQYF. CDR3 DNA: TGCAGTGCTGGAGGAAATAGCGGGATTTCCTACGAGCAGTACTTC.

The chain links TRBV12-3 or TRBV12-4 to TRBJ2-3, with 9 bases aligning to TRBD2. J was trimmed by 3 bases and V by 6 bases; bases with no gene match: 10. This CDR3 contains 16 residues. The CDR3 protein is CASRVYGSGGTDTQYF. The CDR3 DNA reads as TGTGCCAGCAGGGTCTATGGCAGCGGGGGGACAGATACGCAGTATTTT.

The V call is TRBV30, the J call TRBJ2-3; TRBD2 aligns across 10 bases. The CDR3 consists of 15 residues. The germline V gene encodes CDR1 GTSNPN and CDR2 SVGIG (reference sequence). The V segment lost 1 base and the J segment 5 bases; nucleotides outside the gene matches: 6. The CDR3 region is CAWSAGLAYGDTQYF. The CDR3, as DNA: TGTGCCTGGAGTGCGGGACTAGCGTATGGAGATACGCAGTATTTT.